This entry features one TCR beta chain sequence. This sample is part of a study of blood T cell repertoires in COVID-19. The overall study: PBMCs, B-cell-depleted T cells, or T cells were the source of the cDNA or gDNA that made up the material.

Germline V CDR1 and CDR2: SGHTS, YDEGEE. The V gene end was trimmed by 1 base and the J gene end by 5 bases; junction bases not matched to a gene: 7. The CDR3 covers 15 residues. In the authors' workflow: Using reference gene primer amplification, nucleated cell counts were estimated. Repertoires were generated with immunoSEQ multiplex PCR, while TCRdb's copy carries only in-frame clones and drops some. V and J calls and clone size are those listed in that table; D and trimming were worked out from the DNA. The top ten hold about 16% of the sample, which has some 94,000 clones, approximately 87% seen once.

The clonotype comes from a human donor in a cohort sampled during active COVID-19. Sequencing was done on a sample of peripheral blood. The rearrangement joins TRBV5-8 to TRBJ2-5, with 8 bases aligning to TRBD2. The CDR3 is CASSLSGRAGETQYF. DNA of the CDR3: TGTGCCAGCAGCTTGTCCGGGAGGGCCGGGGAGACCCAGTACTTC.